This T cell receptor beta chain is drawn from a study of Graves' ophthalmopathy and Graves' hyperthyroidism. On the study more broadly: Peripheral blood was gathered at first diagnosis, ahead of any treatment whatsoever.

Germline lookup yields CDR1 SEHNR and CDR2 FQNEAQ (reference sequence). The CDR3 length is 17 residues. V lost 5 bases to trimming and J lost 4 bases, with 21 bases between them. Study outcomes and limitations: Most thyroid clonotypes expanded beyond 0.001 frequency were also found in blood.

This clonotype has at least ten counts. Antigen unknown. Physicians reached a diagnosis by relying on clinical symptoms, serum thyroxine, TRAb, thyroid ultrasound and orbital computed tomography. The PBMCs were taken from approximately 9 ml of fresh peripheral blood. Investigators amplified TCR beta CDR3 regions from RNA transcripts. First-round RT-PCR relied on HTBI primers, and a second-round multiplex PCR came next. TCRdb re-derived calls from the multiplex PCR reads in MiXCR, one entry per CDR3 protein. The sample includes around 400,000 distinct CDR3 sequences, about 16% of them seen just once. This chain links TRBV7-9 with TRBJ1-5; no reliable D call. The TCR originated in a woman in her late teens or twenties with Graves' ophthalmopathy. The material sequenced was peripheral blood. For the CDR3, the DNA is TGTGCCAGCAGCCGTGGGTCCCAGGAGGCAGCTAATCAGCCCCAGCATTTT. Residues: CASSRGSQEAANQPQHF.